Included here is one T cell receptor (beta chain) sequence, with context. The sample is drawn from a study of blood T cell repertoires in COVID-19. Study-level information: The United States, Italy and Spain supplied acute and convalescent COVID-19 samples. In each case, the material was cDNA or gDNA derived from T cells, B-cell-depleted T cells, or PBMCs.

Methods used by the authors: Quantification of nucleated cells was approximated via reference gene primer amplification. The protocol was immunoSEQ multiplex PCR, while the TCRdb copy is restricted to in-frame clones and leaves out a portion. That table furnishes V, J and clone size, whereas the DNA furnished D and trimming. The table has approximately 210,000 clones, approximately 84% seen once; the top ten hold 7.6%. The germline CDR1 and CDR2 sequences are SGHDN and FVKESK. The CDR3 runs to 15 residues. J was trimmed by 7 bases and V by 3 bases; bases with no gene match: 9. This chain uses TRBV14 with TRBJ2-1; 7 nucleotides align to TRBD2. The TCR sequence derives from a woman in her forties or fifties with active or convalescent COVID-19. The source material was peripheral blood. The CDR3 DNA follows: TGTGCCAGCAGCCACACGTGGGACGGGAGGAATGAGCAGTTCTTC. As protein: CASSHTWDGRNEQFF. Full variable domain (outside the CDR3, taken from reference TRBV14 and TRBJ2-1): EAGVTQFPSHSVIEKGQTVTLRCDPISGHDNLYWYRRVMGKEIKFLLHFVKESKQDESGMPNNRFLAERTGGTYSTLKVQPAELEDSGVYFCASSHTWDGRNEQFFGPGTRLTVL.